This T cell receptor beta chain is from a study of blood T cell repertoires in COVID-19. Overall study context: COVID-19 samples from acute and convalescent phases originated in the United States, Italy and Spain. Nucleic acid was either cDNA or gDNA, and it came from T cells, B-cell-depleted T cells, or PBMCs.

CDR3 length: 17 amino acids. Germline V gene sequence: CDR1 MNHEY, CDR2 SMNVEV (reference sequence). Trimming shortened V by 6 bases and J by 2 bases, and 22 bases separated the two germline ends. Original methodology: Nucleated cell counts were estimated from reference gene primer amplification. Sequencing used immunoSEQ multiplex PCR; TCRdb keeps in-frame clones, though not all of them. Clonal size and the V and J genes are those of that table, whereas D and trimming came from the DNA. The sample has more than 30,000 clones, approximately 96% seen once. The clonotype originates from a human donor with active COVID-19. The donor label of this sample is uncertain. Sequencing was done on a sample of peripheral blood. The chain combines TRBV27 with TRBJ1-2; possibly TRBD1 for D (5 bases). The CDR3 DNA reads as TGTGCCAGCAGATTAGTAGGTGGCCAGGGAACCAACTATGGCTACACCTTC. It encodes CASRLVGGQGTNYGYTF.